This T cell receptor (beta chain) came from a study of blood T cell repertoires in COVID-19. Repertoires were generated with immunoSEQ multiplex PCR, while TCRdb's copy carries only in-frame clones and drops some. The sample has 120,000 or so clones, 87% seen once; the top ten hold about 3.6%. This clone was detected only a few times. The sequencing input was peripheral blood. This receptor was obtained from an older woman with acute or convalescent COVID-19.

CDR3 sequence: CASSWTGDQPQHF. The CDR3 DNA follows: TGTGCCAGCAGTTGGACAGGGGATCAGCCCCAGCATTTT. V gene TRBV5-5 combines with J gene TRBJ1-5; the match to TRBD1 covers 9 bases. The CDR3 sequence is 13 residues long. Trimming took 5 bases from V and 5 from J; bases not matched to a gene: 2. Germline CDR1 is SGHKS and CDR2 is YYEKEE (reference sequence).